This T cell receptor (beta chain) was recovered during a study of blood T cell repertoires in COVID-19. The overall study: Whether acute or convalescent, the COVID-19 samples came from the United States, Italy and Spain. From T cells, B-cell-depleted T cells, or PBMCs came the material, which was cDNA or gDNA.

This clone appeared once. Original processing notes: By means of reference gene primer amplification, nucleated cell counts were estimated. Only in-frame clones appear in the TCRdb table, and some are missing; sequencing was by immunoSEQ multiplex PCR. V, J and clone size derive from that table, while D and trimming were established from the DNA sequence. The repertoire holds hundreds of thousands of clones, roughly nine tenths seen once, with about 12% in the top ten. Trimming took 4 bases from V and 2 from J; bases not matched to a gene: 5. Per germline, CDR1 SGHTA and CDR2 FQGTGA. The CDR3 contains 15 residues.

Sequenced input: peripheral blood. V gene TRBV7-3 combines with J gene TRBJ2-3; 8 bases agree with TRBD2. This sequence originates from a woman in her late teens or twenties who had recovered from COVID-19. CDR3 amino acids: CASSYNSGNTDTQYF. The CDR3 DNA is TGTGCCAGCAGCTATAATAGCGGGAACACAGATACGCAGTATTTT. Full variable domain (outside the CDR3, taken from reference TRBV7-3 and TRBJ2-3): GAGVSQTPSNKVTEKGKYVELRCDPISGHTALYWYRQSLGQGPEFLIYFQGTGAADDSGLPNDRFFAVRPEGSVSTLKIQRTERGDSAVYLCASSYNSGNTDTQYFGPGTRLTVL.